This T cell receptor beta chain was sequenced during a study of cytomegalovirus exposure and HLA in healthy donors. Per germline, CDR1 MRHNA and CDR2 SNTAGT. V dropped 6 bases and J dropped 4; count of bases not matched to a gene: 3. This CDR3 spans 14 amino acids. It was the roughly 130-subject validation cohort, separate from the approximately 700-subject first cohort, to which the donors belonged. Study-level points and caveats: The listing of roughly 160 TCR beta chains classed them as cytomegalovirus-associated.

With regard to this clone: Antigen: not known.

Sequenced by immunoSEQ multiplex PCR; TCRdb stores in-frame clones only, minus some. The sample records 57,000 or so clones, 95% to 96% being singletons. The sequencing input was PBMCs. This TCR derives from a man aged 18-30 years in good health and CMV-seronegative. The chain is built from TRBV6-4 and TRBJ2-3; TRBD2 matches at 11 bases. The CDR3 DNA reads as TGTGCCAGCAGCACTAGCGGGAGCCCAGATACGCAGTATTTT. It translates to CASSTSGSPDTQYF.